This section outlines one T cell receptor (beta chain) sequence together with its context. This clone came up once. Its binding antigen is unknown. No quality values exist for individual bases; no much larger clone is one base distant. CDR1 and CDR2, looked up from the germline V gene (reference sequence), are MNHEY and SMNVEV. The CDR3 runs 14 residues from the cysteine to the phenylalanine. Only the CDR3 region is kept as DNA, spanning 42 bases read in frame from base 1. V has 3 bases trimmed and J has 8 bases trimmed; junction bases matching no gene number 9. This sample is drawn from a study of cytomegalovirus exposure and HLA in healthy donors listed by TCRdb under 2017. Background on the whole study: According to an earlier analysis of 550 to 700 of the donors, about 170 million T cells yielded 90 million to 140 million unique TCR beta sequences and about 300 Gb of sequence data. A later genetic analysis took genome-wide SNP genotypes for about 60% of the roughly 670 donors and used that subset as a discovery cohort. The genetic ancestry cluster associated with self-reported Caucasian donors included 81% of the roughly 410 genotyped donors. The study used immunosequencing to profile the T cell repertoires of 670 or so subjects and linked those repertoires to cytomegalovirus serostatus. A separate validation cohort of 100 to 150 different subjects was used in addition to the roughly 670-subject first cohort. Typing coverage varied by locus: roughly 620-640 donors for A, B, C, DRB1 and DQB1; 500 to 550 for DQA1; some 610 for DPA1; more than 450 for DPB1. An early release covering just under 650 HLA-typed donors comprised about 320 gigabases of sequencing data and tens of millions of unique TCR sequences. Among some 400 genotyped donors of the cohort, an average of approximately 200,000 unique TCR beta nucleotide sequences was sequenced per donor, of which 15% to 20% were non-productive. To study patterns of TCR occurrence, a later analysis re-analyzed previously published TCR beta repertoires from 666 donors and added high-resolution HLA genotyping. The aim of the study was to test whether cataloging public T cell receptors could identify signatures of past pathogen exposure. Every repertoire in the discovery cohort had been generated on one and the same sequencing platform. An earlier analysis of approximately 500 of the donors applied high-throughput TCR beta sequencing to assess whether each TCR beta V gene segment acted as functional or pseudogenic. Because of strong linkage in the cohort, roughly 5 DR-DQ haplotypes were treated as single units for association and clustering. Rather than using new phenotypic data, the later analysis identified candidate immune exposures from TCR beta sequences and from how often those sequences occurred across donors. HLA typing covered class I and class II loci at four-digit resolution. Donor age, sex, ethnicity and CMV serostatus were compiled together with the repertoire data. To predict cytomegalovirus infection status, the study combined high-throughput TCR immunosequencing, statistical association of individual TCRs with disease status, and machine learning. The paper's findings and limits, for the study overall: Assigning TCR associations to individual alleles was difficult when HLA alleles, especially DR and DQ, strongly co-occurred. According to a later analysis, TCR association rates differed among HLA loci, with DRB1 alleles showing the most associated TCRs and HLA-C alleles showing the fewest. According to the authors, the approach could potentially be generalized to other disease states and immunological phenotypes. Because HLA typing was unavailable for some donors at each locus, only the typed subset was used in association tests. In this cohort, only TCR beta chains were sequenced, and detectable features were limited by the absence of alpha or paired-chain data. About 17 rarely observed V segments, including chromosome 9 orphons, were excluded from the earlier analysis of several hundred of the donors because counts were too low. In a later genetic analysis, fewer N-insertions in productive TCRs were reported among donors in an Asian-associated ancestry cluster than the roughly 700-donor mean. According to a later analysis, most CMV-associated TCR beta chains appeared to be HLA-restricted, and the HLA associations seemed to be driven largely by CMV exposure. In vitro tests confirmed that a few of the cytomegalovirus-associated TCR beta chains recognize cytomegalovirus antigens. A cluster of highly shared sequence variants was judged likely to represent a technical artifact of the sequencing pipeline. Presence/absence analyses assumed roughly uniform sequencing depth across donors, an assumption that may not hold. A later genetic analysis associated a missense DCLRE1C variant with V-gene and J-gene trimming of TCR beta chains, and an independent cohort replicated the association. Across donors, most TCR sequences were observed very rarely, whereas some public TCRs were present in many individuals. An earlier analysis of approximately 500 of the donors showed that most TCR beta V segments appeared in productive rearrangements either about 87% or about 30% of the time, which broadly matched IMGT annotations. Compared with equally common non-associated chains, HLA-associated TCR beta chains in a later analysis were more clonally expanded and had lower generation probabilities. Correlated functional status among segregating V segments might reflect linkage disequilibrium, but an unknown experimental factor could not be ruled out. The only immune exposure information available for the cohort was CMV serostatus. Some IMGT-functional V segments, including TRBV6-2 and TRBV6-3, could not be distinguished by the 87-base-pair reads and were therefore excluded. In both the original and validation cohorts, the classifier was reported to diagnose cytomegalovirus status with high specificity and sensitivity. In the study, about 150 TCR beta chains were listed as associated with cytomegalovirus. At a false discovery rate of 0.05, a later analysis linked approximately 18,000 TCR beta sequences to specific HLA alleles. Several of the top co-occurrence clusters appeared to be linked to parvovirus B19, influenza, CMV and Epstein-Barr virus, according to a later analysis. A further reported finding was that TCR beta sequences accurately predicted the HLA-A and HLA-B alleles for most subjects in the first cohort.

The cohort was made up of roughly 670 healthy bone marrow donors. At the time of sampling, every cohort member was nominally healthy, though immune exposures that went unrecorded were likely present. The donor was CMV seropositive and belonged to the group of more than 250 seropositive cohort members. Every donor gave a peripheral blood sample, and the peripheral blood mononuclear cells from that sample were used for TCR beta sequencing. Genomic DNA extraction from the blood cell samples was performed with the Qiagen DNeasy Blood Extraction Kit. To prepare the library, the immunoSEQ multiplex PCR assay was applied. The multiplex PCR relied on a mix of 60 forward primers for TCR Vbeta segments and 13 reverse primers for TCR Jbeta segments. The CDR3 region of rearranged TCR beta genes was amplified from genomic DNA by a multiplex PCR assay. On the Illumina HiSeq System, the amplified TCR beta libraries were sequenced as 87-base-pair reads. From the authors' description of their analysis: In a later analysis, some 80 million unique TCR beta chains were counted across the approximately 670 repertoires, and approximately 11 million of these chains were shared by at least two donors. To remove PCR and sequencing errors, raw reads were error-corrected and collapsed into unique sequences using a nearest-neighbor algorithm that merged closely related sequences. CDR3 sequences were aligned to IMGT reference sequences to assign V, D and J gene segments. Each retained sequence needed at least a six-nucleotide match to both a V gene segment and a J gene segment. Rearrangements were called productive when the CDR3 lacked stop codons and stayed in frame with V and J; all others were non-productive. Following IMGT convention, CDR3 was defined as the stretch from the second conserved V-encoded cysteine to the conserved J-encoded phenylalanine. The earlier analysis of 587 of the donors excluded sequences that lacked an unambiguous match to a single V gene segment. In an earlier analysis of 450 to 700 of the donors, V segments were called functional above 56.7% productive rearrangements and were called segregating when the between-donor standard deviation exceeded 5%. A statistical classification framework was built for diagnosing cytomegalovirus status from the catalog of TCR beta chain sequences. A later analysis assigned V and J genes by comparing TCR nucleotide sequences with IMGT/GENE-DB human TR gene sequences. Using the TCRdist pipeline, a later analysis assigned CDR3 sequences along with most-parsimonious VDJ recombination scenarios. In a later analysis, each TCR beta chain was defined by its CDR3 amino acid sequence together with its V-gene family, and reads without a unique V-gene family were excluded. To address suspected cross-contamination and a sequencing artifact, a later analysis removed around 590 highly shared, low-generation-probability nucleotide sequences. A later analysis calculated a clonal expansion index for each public chain from normalized within-repertoire ranks of inferred template counts. In a later analysis, generation probabilities were computed using a VDJ recombination model fitted to out-of-frame rearrangements, and the results were checked against IGoR. Hypergeometric tests were used in a later analysis to score TCR-TCR, TCR-HLA and TCR-CMV co-occurrence, with a repertoire-size bias correction applied to the TCR pairs. A later analysis estimated false discovery rates by permuting HLA or CMV assignments 20 times. In a later analysis, co-occurring TCRs were grouped using DBSCAN, and TCRdist sequence similarity was added for clustering within HLA-allele-positive subsets. Repertoires with fewer than 30,000 or more than 120,000 public chains were left out of co-occurrence clustering, as were about five repertoires with anomalous nucleotide sharing. Here the immuneACCESS table is served through TCRdb, limited to in-frame sequences with V and J called. Missing clones are a known gap in these copies; in checked studies unresolved V genes cover under half, and the rest lacks a known reason. V and J calls and clone size come straight from that table; D and trimming were deduced from the DNA. This sample lists 45,000 to 75,000 clones; approximately 70% were detected once. The ten largest account for just under 20% of the sample.

The chain is assembled from TRBV27 and TRBJ1-1; TRBD1 aligns with 7 central bases. Sequencing was performed on PBMCs. The clonotype comes from an older woman in good health and CMV-seropositive. The DNA sequence is TGTGCCAGCAGTTTTACAGGGGTCGAGGGAGAAGCTTTCTTT. It encodes CASSFTGVEGEAFF.